This T cell receptor (beta chain) was obtained from a study of identifying expanded T cells in peripheral blood (dated by TCRdb to between 2018 and 2021). Broadly, across the study: Technical replicates were generated by sequencing separate aliquots of the same genomic DNA pool, and four replicates were compared pairwise.

Regarding this clone: What antigen it recognizes has not been identified. One base away there is no much larger clone; base qualities are not given.

The junction shows trimming of 0 bases on V and 1 base on J, and the gene matches do not reach 4 bases of it. CDR3 length: 16 amino acids, cysteine to phenylalanine. Left in the record is the CDR3 DNA by itself, 48 bases read in frame from the first base. From a lookup of the germline V gene, CDR1 and CDR2 are LGHNA and YNFKEQ. During the collection period, no immune events, such as infections, were documented for the healthy donors. Healthy-donor blood repertoires served as a training cohort to calibrate time-dependent variance in a beta-binomial model of T-cell clone differential abundance. The training cohort was composed of roughly ten healthy donors, 3 female and 7 male. On average the donors were around 44 years old, and their ages spanned roughly 29 to 64 years. Whole blood was collected from each healthy donor at three time points spaced about two weeks apart and obtained from a commercial supplier. For immunosequencing, genomic DNA was extracted from unsorted whole blood.

TCRbeta CDR3 regions were profiled by bias-controlled multiplex PCR amplification of genomic DNA with the immunoSEQ Assay. The study's processing was this. To quantify the absolute abundance of each unique TCRbeta CDR3 region, the sequences were collapsed and filtered. Differential abundance was assessed using a binomial (Fisher-equivalent) model and a beta-binomial model in which time-dependent variance fitted from healthy donors was added. Any clone with fewer than 5 combined templates was excluded, and a clone was called differentially abundant if its Benjamini-Hochberg FDR was below 0.01. Using the form v = (b*log(k)+a)^2, the beta-binomial variance was modeled as a function of the total template count across the two samples. TCRdb re-hosts the immuneACCESS table, in-frame sequences only. Its copies lack some clones; in the studies checked, an unresolved V gene accounts for under half of them, and the cause for the rest is not known. The V and J calls and clone size come from that table; D and trimming were worked out from the DNA. Counted in this sample were fewer than 80,000 clones; around 81% of them appeared once. 15% to 20% of the sample is taken by the ten largest.

Points the paper makes about the study in general: Across all healthy-donor time intervals, the beta-binomial model significantly lowered both the number of clones called differentially abundant and the false-positive rate. In all healthy donors, the variance in clone template counts between samples taken two weeks apart rose significantly as total template count increased. It was expected by the authors that biological variance in healthy repertoires might increase further over much longer intervals, such as months to years. The binomial model flagged about 1.3 differentially abundant clones between technical replicates but approximately 16 over around 2 weeks and roughly 19 over approximately 4 weeks.

The rearrangement joined TRBV4-2 to TRBJ1-1; 8 bases in the middle match TRBD1. The sample consisted of blood. The receptor comes from a person aged 18 to 75 in good health. The nucleotide sequence is given as TGTGCCAGCAGCCAAGAAGACAGGGGTTCGAACACTGAAGCTTTCTTT. The resulting protein is CASSQEDRGSNTEAFF.